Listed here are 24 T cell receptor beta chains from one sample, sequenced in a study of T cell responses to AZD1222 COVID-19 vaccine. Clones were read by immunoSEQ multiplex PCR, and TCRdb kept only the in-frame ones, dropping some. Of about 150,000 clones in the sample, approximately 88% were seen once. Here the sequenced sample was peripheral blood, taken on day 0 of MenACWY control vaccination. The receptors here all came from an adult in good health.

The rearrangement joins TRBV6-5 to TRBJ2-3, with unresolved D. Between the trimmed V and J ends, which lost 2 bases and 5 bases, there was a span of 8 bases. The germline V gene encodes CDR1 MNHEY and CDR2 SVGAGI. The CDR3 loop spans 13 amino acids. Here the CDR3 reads CASSYQPRDTQYF. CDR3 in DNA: TGTGCCAGCAGTTACCAGCCCAGAGATACGCAGTATTTT.

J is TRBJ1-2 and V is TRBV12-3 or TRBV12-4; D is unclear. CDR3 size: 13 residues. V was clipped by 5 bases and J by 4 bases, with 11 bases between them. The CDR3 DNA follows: TGTGCCAGCAGTCACCCCTGGGGCTATGGCTACACCTTC. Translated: CASSHPWGYGYTF.

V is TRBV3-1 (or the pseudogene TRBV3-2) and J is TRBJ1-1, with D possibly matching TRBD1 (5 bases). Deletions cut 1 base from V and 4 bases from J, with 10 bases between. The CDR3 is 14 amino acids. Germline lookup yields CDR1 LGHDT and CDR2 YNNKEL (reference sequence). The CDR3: CASSQVGGATEAFF. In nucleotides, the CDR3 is TGTGCCAGCAGCCAAGTGGGGGGTGCCACTGAAGCTTTCTTT.

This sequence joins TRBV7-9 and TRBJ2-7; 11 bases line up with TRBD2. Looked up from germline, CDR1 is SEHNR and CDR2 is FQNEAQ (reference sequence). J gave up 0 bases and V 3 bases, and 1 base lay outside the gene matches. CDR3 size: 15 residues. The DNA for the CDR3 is TGTGCCAGCAGCTTTGGGACTAGCGGCTCCTACGAGCAGTACTTC. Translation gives CASSFGTSGSYEQYF.

The CDR3 DNA sequence: TGTGCCACCCGAGCCGGGACAGGGAGCACCGGGGAGCTGTTTTTT. It translates to CATRAGTGSTGELFF. V usage is TRBV24-1 and J usage is TRBJ2-2; the match to TRBD1 covers 9 bases. The CDR3 runs to 15 residues. V shed 9 bases and J 4 bases; nucleotides not matched to a gene: 8. The germline CDR1 and CDR2 sequences are KGHDR and SFDVKD.

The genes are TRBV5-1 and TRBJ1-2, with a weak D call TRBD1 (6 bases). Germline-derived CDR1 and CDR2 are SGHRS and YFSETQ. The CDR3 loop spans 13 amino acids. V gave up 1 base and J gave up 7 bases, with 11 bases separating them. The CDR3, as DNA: TGCGCCAGCAGCTTGAGGGGGAGAAGTGGCTACACCTTC. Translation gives CASSLRGRSGYTF.

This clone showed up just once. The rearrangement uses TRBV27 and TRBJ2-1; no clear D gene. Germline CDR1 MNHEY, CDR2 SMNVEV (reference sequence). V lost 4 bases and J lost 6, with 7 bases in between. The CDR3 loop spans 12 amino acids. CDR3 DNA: TGTGCCAGCAGTTCGGAATTCAATGAGCAGTTCTTC. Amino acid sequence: CASSSEFNEQFF.

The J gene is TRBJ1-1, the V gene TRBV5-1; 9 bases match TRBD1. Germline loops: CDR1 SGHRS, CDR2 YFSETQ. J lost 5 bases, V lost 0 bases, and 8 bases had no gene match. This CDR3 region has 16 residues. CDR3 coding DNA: TGCGCCAGCAGCTTGGTCCCGAACAGGGGGCAAACTGAAGCTTTCTTT. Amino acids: CASSLVPNRGQTEAFF. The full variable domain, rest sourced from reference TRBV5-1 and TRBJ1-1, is KAGVTQTPRYLIKTRGQQVTLSCSPISGHRSVSWYQQTPGQGLQFLFEYFSETQRNKGNFPGRFSGRQFSNSRSEMNVSTLELGDSALYLCASSLVPNRGQTEAFFGQGTRLTVV.

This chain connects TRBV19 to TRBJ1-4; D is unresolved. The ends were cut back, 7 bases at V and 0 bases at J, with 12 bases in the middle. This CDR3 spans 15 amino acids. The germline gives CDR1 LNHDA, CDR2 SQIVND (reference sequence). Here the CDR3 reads CASNLPGTTNEKLFF. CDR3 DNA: TGTGCCAGTAATCTTCCGGGAACAACTAATGAAAAACTGTTTTTT.

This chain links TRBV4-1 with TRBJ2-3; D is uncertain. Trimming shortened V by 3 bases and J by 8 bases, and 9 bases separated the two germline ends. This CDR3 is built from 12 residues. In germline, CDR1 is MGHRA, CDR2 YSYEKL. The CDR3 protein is CASSHAAGTQYF. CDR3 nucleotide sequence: TGCGCCAGCAGCCACGCTGCTGGTACGCAGTATTTT.

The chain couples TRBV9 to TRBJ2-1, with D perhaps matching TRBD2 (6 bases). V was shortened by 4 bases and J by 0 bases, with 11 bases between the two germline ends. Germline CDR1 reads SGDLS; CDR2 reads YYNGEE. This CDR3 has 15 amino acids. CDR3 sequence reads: CASSYSGSSYNEQFF. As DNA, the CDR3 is TGTGCCAGCAGCTATAGCGGCAGCTCCTACAATGAGCAGTTCTTC. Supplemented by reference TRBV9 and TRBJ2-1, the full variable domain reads DSGVTQTPKHLITATGQRVTLRCSPRSGDLSVYWYQQSLDQGLQFLIQYYNGEERAKGNILERFSAQQFPDLHSELNLSSLELGDSALYFCASSYSGSSYNEQFFGPGTRLTVL.

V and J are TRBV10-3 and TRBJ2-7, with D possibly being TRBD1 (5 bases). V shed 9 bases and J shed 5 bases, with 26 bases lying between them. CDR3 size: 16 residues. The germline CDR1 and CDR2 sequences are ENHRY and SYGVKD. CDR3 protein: CAIGRGRQSPHDEQYF. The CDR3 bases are TGTGCCATTGGTAGAGGTAGACAGTCCCCGCACGACGAGCAGTACTTC.

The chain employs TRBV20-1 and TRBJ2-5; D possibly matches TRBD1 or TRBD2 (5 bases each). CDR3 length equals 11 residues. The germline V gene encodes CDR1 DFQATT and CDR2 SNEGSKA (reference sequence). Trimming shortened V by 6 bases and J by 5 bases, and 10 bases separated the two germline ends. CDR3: CSAWDLETQYF. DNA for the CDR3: TGCAGTGCCTGGGACCTGGAGACCCAGTACTTC.

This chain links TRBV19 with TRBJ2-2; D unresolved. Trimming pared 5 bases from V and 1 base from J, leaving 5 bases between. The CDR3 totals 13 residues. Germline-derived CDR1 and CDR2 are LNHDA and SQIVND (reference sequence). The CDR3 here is CASSDWNTGELFF. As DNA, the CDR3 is TGTGCCAGTAGTGATTGGAACACCGGGGAGCTGTTTTTT.

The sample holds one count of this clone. CDR3 sequence reads: CASRPGDAHTEAFF. The CDR3, as DNA: TGTGCCAGTAGGCCGGGAGACGCTCACACTGAAGCTTTCTTT. The gene calls are TRBV19 and TRBJ1-1; D unclear. The CDR3 has 14 residues. Trimming removed 6 bases at V and 3 bases at J, with 14 bases between. In germline, CDR1 is LNHDA, CDR2 SQIVND (reference sequence).

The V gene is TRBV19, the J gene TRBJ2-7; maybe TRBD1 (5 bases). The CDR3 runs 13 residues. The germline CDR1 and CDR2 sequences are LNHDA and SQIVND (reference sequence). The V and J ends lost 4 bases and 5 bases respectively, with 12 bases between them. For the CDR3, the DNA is TGTGCCAGTAGTAGACAGCGTGAGAACGAGCAGTACTTC. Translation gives CASSRQRENEQYF.

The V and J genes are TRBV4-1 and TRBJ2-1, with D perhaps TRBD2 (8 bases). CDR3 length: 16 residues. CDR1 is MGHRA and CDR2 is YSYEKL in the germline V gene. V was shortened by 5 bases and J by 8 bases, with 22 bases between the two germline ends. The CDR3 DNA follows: TGCGCCAGCAGCGGGGGGGACAGCGGGAGTTTCCATGAGCAGTTCTTC. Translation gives CASSGGDSGSFHEQFF.

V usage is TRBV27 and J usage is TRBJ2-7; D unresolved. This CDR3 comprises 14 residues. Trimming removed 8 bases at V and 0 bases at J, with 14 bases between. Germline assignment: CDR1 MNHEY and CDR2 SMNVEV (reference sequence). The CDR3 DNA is TGTGCCAGCCGTGGGATCTTCACCTCCTACGAGCAGTACTTC. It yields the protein CASRGIFTSYEQYF.

Here the CDR3 DNA reads TGTGCCAGCAGCTTCTATCAGGGGGCCTACGAGCAGTACTTC. The encoded protein is CASSFYQGAYEQYF. This sequence joins TRBV7-9 and TRBJ2-7, with 7 bases fitting TRBD1. The germline CDR1 and CDR2 sequences are SEHNR and FQNEAQ (reference sequence). The CDR3 has 14 amino acids. V shed 3 bases, J shed 2 bases, and the junction held 4 bases outside the gene matches.

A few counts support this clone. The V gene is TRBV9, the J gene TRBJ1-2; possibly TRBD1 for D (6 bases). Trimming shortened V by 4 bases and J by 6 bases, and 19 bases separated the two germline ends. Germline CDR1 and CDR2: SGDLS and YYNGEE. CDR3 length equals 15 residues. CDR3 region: CASSTWDTTGHGYTF. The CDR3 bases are TGTGCCAGCAGCACATGGGACACCACAGGGCATGGCTACACCTTC.

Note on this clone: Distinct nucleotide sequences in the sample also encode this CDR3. The CDR3 loop reads CASSYSGYGYTF. The CDR3 nucleotides read TGTGCCAGCAGTTATTCCGGTTATGGCTACACCTTC. The rearrangement uses TRBV6-2 or TRBV6-3 and TRBJ1-2; D is unclear. The CDR3 spans 12 residues. Germline-derived CDR1 and CDR2 are MNHEY and SVGEGT. V lost 3 bases, J lost 5 bases, and 7 bases lay in between.

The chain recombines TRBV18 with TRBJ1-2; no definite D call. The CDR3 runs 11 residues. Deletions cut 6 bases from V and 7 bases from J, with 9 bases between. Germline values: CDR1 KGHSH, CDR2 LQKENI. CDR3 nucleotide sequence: TGTGCCAGCTCGGATATGGGTGGCTACACCTTC. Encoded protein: CASSDMGGYTF.

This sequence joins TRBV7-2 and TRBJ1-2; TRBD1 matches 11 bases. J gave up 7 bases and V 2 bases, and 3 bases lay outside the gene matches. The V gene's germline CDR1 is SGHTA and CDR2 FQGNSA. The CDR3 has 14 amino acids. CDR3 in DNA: TGTGCCAGCAGCTTAACAGGGACAGGGGGTGGCTACACCTTC. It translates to CASSLTGTGGGYTF.

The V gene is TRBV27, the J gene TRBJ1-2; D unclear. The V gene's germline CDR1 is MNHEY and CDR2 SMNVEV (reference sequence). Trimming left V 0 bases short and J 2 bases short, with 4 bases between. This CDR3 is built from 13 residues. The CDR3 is CASSLSANYGYTF. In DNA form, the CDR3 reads TGTGCCAGCAGTTTATCGGCGAACTATGGCTACACCTTC.